The present entry profiles one T cell receptor beta chain with its context. Its antigen is as yet unknown. This record belongs to a study of T cell responses to AZD1222 COVID-19 vaccine. Whole-study results and caveats: Scientists sampled the repertoires only once the peak T cell response had passed. Reportedly, close to half of spike-specific TCRs are directed against unmutated variant regions. Following two doses of AZD1222, Spike-specific TCR breadth and depth rose.

This CDR3 has 15 amino acids. V was trimmed by 4 bases and J by 4 bases, leaving 16 bases between them. Per germline, CDR1 SGHTA and CDR2 FQGNSA. Repertoires were generated with immunoSEQ multiplex PCR, while TCRdb's copy carries only in-frame clones and drops some. This sample yields 130,000 to 150,000 clones, of which more than 75% are seen a single time; about 5% belongs to the top ten. Sample: peripheral blood, taken on day 0 of AZD1222 vaccination. This receptor was identified in an adult in good health. The rearrangement uses TRBV7-2 and TRBJ1-2, with TRBD1 as a possible D gene (5 bases). DNA for the CDR3: TGTGCCAGCAGCTCGGGACGTACCGAGGTCTATGGCTACACCTTC. Translated: CASSSGRTEVYGYTF.